This TCR beta chain was sequenced in a study of shared clonotypes between healthy human individuals. Assay: immunoSEQ multiplex PCR; the TCRdb copy retains only in-frame clones and omits some. The sample holds 2 million to 2.5 million clones, roughly 93% seen once. From germline, CDR1 is MGHDK and CDR2 SYGVNS. This CDR3 comprises 14 residues. V lost 3 bases, J lost 5 bases, and 14 bases lay in between. Sequencing was done on a sample of naive CD4+ T cells from PBMCs. The subset here: CD45RA+ positively selected. This TCR was recovered from a man aged 18-30 years in good health. Some clones in this sample may be carry-over from other donors' samples. The chain carries TRBV25-1 and TRBJ2-7; no reliable D call. In DNA, the CDR3 is TGTGCCAGCAGTGATTCTCTGCAGATGGACGAGCAGTACTTC. Amino acids: CASSDSLQMDEQYF.